This T cell receptor beta chain came from a study of cytomegalovirus exposure and HLA in healthy donors. As for the study in general: The 90 to 150 validation repertoires, a later analysis reported, used the same platform as the 666 first-cohort repertoires.

Study findings and constraints: Reported results showed that the classifier diagnosed cytomegalovirus status with high specificity and sensitivity. Some TCR beta chains (roughly 160 of them) were listed as cytomegalovirus-associated.

A note on this clone: No antigen is known for it.

This table comes from immunoSEQ multiplex PCR, and its TCRdb copy is limited to in-frame clones, with some not included. This table has around 130,000 clones, around nine tenths appearing once. The CDR3 runs 16 residues. In germline, CDR1 is SGHTA, CDR2 FQGTGA. V lost 5 bases, J lost 6 bases, and 20 bases lay in between. The receptor was isolated from a man aged 30 to 39 in good health and CMV-seronegative. Sequencing was performed on PBMCs. V gene TRBV7-3 combines with J gene TRBJ2-1; perhaps TRBD2 as D (6 bases). The CDR3 is CASSPFLATVSNEQFF. DNA of the CDR3: TGTGCCAGCAGCCCGTTCCTAGCGACGGTCTCCAATGAGCAGTTCTTC.